This T cell receptor (beta chain) was sequenced in a study of Ad26.COV2.S vaccination and SARS-CoV-2 variants. At the level of the study: Ad26.COV2.S shots went into the muscle once or twice, 56 days apart. Study-level findings and limits: Participants in the vaccine arm had higher spike-specific TCR breadth; placebo recipients had lower. Substantial post-vaccination breadth of spike-specific CD8+ and CD4+ T cell responses was reported.

This sample's treatment: 15 to 20 received Ad26.COV2.S at low or high dose, single or two shots; five or six received placebo; per-sample allocation not given. Sampling was done on day 63 after the first vaccine or placebo injection. TCRdb's copy holds only in-frame clones and misses some; the assay was immunoSEQ multiplex PCR. In the table there are 300,000 to 400,000 clones, approximately 80% of which are singletons. Regarding this clone: Its antigen is undetermined.

The V end was cut by 3 bases, the J end by 1 base, with 7 bases between. The CDR3 has 14 amino acids. CDR1 and CDR2 from the germline V gene are SGHNT and YENEEA. This receptor was identified in a person between 18 and 65 years old who received the Ad26.COV2.S COVID-19 vaccine or a placebo. This chain connects TRBV11-3 to TRBJ2-1; D unresolved. This sample comprised peripheral blood, obtained in a trial of Ad26.COV2.S vaccine versus placebo. CDR3 loop: CASSLSLSYNEQFF. The CDR3 nucleotides are TGTGCCAGCAGCTTGTCGTTATCCTACAATGAGCAGTTCTTC. Full variable domain (outside the CDR3, taken from reference TRBV11-3 and TRBJ2-1): EAGVVQSPRYKIIEKKQPVAFWCNPISGHNTLYWYLQNLGQGPELLIRYENEEAVDDSQLPKDRFSAERLKGVDSTLKIQPAELGDSAVYLCASSLSLSYNEQFFGPGTRLTVL.